What follows are 26 T cell receptor beta chains derived from one specimen sequenced in a study of post-analysis software for immune sequencing data. Findings and caveats of the study: Roughly five TRBV segments, including TRBV5-6, TRBV5-1 and TRBV20-1, were more frequent in patients than controls.

The TCR beta cDNA libraries contained unique molecular identifiers. TCRdb independently ran MiXCR on the PCR reads; one entry per CDR3 protein. The profile covers under 900,000 distinct CDR3 sequences, with under 70% appearing a single time and about 4.8% taken by the ten largest. These receptors have no known antigen. Material: blood. The receptors here all came from a girl under 18 with multiple sclerosis.

The rearrangement links TRBV5-1 to TRBJ1-2, with D possibly being TRBD1 (6 bases). CDR1 SGHRS and CDR2 YFSETQ come from the germline V gene. CDR3 length: 12 amino acids. V was clipped by 0 bases and J by 10 bases, with 10 bases between them. DNA of the CDR3: TGCGCCAGCAGCTTGGAGGGGGGGGTCTACACCTTC. Encoded protein: CASSLEGGVYTF.

This clonotype was seen at least ten times. The chain couples TRBV12-3 or TRBV12-4 to TRBJ2-1, with D unresolved. This CDR3 spans 13 amino acids. The germline V and J ends were trimmed by 5 bases and 5 bases, with 10 bases remaining between them. The CDR3 spells CASSKTRNNEQFF. CDR3 coding DNA: TGTGCCAGCAGTAAAACCAGAAACAATGAGCAGTTCTTC.

The chain has TRBV7-2 and TRBJ2-1; D is perhaps TRBD2 (5 bases). Trimming took 6 bases from V and 0 from J, leaving 12 bases between them. The germline V gene has CDR1 SGHTA and CDR2 FQGNSA. The CDR3 is 15 residues long. DNA of the CDR3: TGTGCCAGCAGTCCGGGGTGGAGCTCCTACAATGAGCAGTTCTTC. This sequence encodes CASSPGWSSYNEQFF.

In this sample, this clonotype turned up a few times. The chain joins TRBV5-1 to TRBJ2-7; D is possibly TRBD2 (6 bases). CDR1 is SGHRS and CDR2 is YFSETQ in the germline V gene. The CDR3 is 13 amino acids. The ends were cut back, 7 bases at V and 3 bases at J, with 14 bases in the middle. CDR3 DNA sequence: TGCGCCAGCGGCCGGGACTTACTCTACGAGCAGTACTTC. Translation: CASGRDLLYEQYF.

This clonotype turned up a few times. V is TRBV29-1 and J is TRBJ2-7; 9 nucleotides agree with TRBD2. The V segment lost 5 bases and the J segment 6 bases; nucleotides outside the gene matches: 8. Germline-derived CDR1 and CDR2 are SQVTM and ANQGSEA. CDR3 length: 13 amino acids. The CDR3, as DNA: TGCAGCGTTACGGGGACTAGCTTCGTCGAGCAGTACTTC. Its protein is CSVTGTSFVEQYF.

This clonotype was seen a handful of times. CDR3 DNA: TGCGCCAGCAGCAACCGGGACAGGGGATCCTCCTACGAGCAGTACTTC. Translating it yields CASSNRDRGSSYEQYF. V usage is TRBV5-1 and J usage is TRBJ2-7; 10 bases agree with TRBD1. This CDR3 spans 16 amino acids. With 4 bases clipped from V and 0 bases from J, the junction kept 7 bases outside the gene matches. The V gene's germline CDR1 is SGHRS and CDR2 YFSETQ.

The CDR3 DNA reads as TGCAGCGTCTCTCAGGGTGGCTATGGCTACACCTTC. The encoded protein is CSVSQGGYGYTF. The rearrangement uses TRBV29-1 and TRBJ1-2; TRBD1 might be the D (5 bases). V dropped 6 bases and J dropped 4 bases, with 12 bases sitting between them. This CDR3 region has 12 residues. Germline CDR1 SQVTM, CDR2 ANQGSEA.

This clonotype was detected only a few times. The genes are TRBV20-1 and TRBJ1-4; maybe TRBD1 (6 bases). The ends were cut back, 1 base at V and 3 bases at J, with 12 bases in the middle. CDR3 length equals 15 residues. Germline lookup yields CDR1 DFQATT and CDR2 SNEGSKA (reference sequence). CDR3 in DNA: TGCAGTGCTAGAGTCATACGACAGGCTAATGAAAAACTGTTTTTT. Encoded protein: CSARVIRQANEKLFF.

This clonotype appeared a few times. The chain recombines TRBV25-1 with TRBJ2-5, with TRBD1 as a possible D gene (6 bases). Trimming pared 4 bases from V and 2 bases from J, leaving 11 bases between. The CDR3 covers 14 residues. Germline V CDR1 and CDR2: MGHDK, SYGVNS. CDR3 in amino acids: CASSAKQGQETQYF. In DNA, the CDR3 is TGTGCCAGCAGTGCAAAACAGGGTCAAGAGACCCAGTACTTC.

This rearrangement joins TRBV9 to TRBJ2-1, with 13 nucleotides matching TRBD2. After removal of 0 bases from V and 10 bases from J, the junction contained 1 base not matched to a gene. This CDR3 has 14 amino acids. Germline V lookup: CDR1 SGDLS, CDR2 YYNGEE. The CDR3 here is CASSVGLAGGEQFF. The CDR3 bases are TGTGCCAGCAGCGTAGGACTAGCGGGGGGAGAGCAGTTCTTC.

The chain joins TRBV7-2 to TRBJ2-5; 7 bases fit TRBD2. V dropped 5 bases and J dropped 2; count of bases not matched to a gene: 8. CDR3 length: 15 amino acids. Germline V gives CDR1 SGHTA, CDR2 FQGNSA. This CDR3 is CASSQAGLGQETQYF. CDR3 bases: TGTGCCAGCAGCCAAGCGGGATTAGGGCAAGAGACCCAGTACTTC.

The chain combines TRBV12-3 or TRBV12-4 with TRBJ2-1; 10 bases are a match to TRBD2. With V trimmed by 0 bases and J by 5 bases, 4 bases remained unmatched. CDR3 length: 16 amino acids. CDR3 in DNA: TGTGCCAGCAGTTTAGCCCCGGGACTAGCGCACAATGAGCAGTTCTTC. It codes for CASSLAPGLAHNEQFF.

The gene calls are TRBV27 and TRBJ2-7; 8 bases fit TRBD1. After removal of 7 bases from V and 2 bases from J, the junction contained 13 bases not matched to a gene. This CDR3 has 16 amino acids. The V gene's germline CDR1 is MNHEY and CDR2 SMNVEV (reference sequence). CDR3 protein: CASKLHAGQGPYEQYF. The CDR3 nucleotides read TGTGCCAGCAAATTACACGCAGGACAGGGACCCTACGAGCAGTACTTC.

This rearrangement joins TRBV10-3 to TRBJ2-3; D is uncertain. Germline CDR1 ENHRY, CDR2 SYGVKD. The ends were cut back, 6 bases at V and 6 bases at J, with 13 bases in the middle. The CDR3 contains 13 residues. The CDR3 nucleotides read TGTGCCATCAGACAGAGAGAGAAGGATACGCAGTATTTT. Amino acid sequence: CAIRQREKDTQYF.

This sequence joins TRBV19 and TRBJ2-5; TRBD1 or TRBD2 may be the D gene (5 bases each). V lost 3 bases and J lost 3, with 17 bases in between. This CDR3 comprises 16 residues. Germline V gene lookup returns CDR1 LNHDA and CDR2 SQIVND (reference sequence). CDR3 in amino acids: CASSIGLRVGEETQYF. For the CDR3, the DNA is TGTGCCAGTAGTATCGGACTCAGGGTCGGGGAAGAGACCCAGTACTTC.

This clonotype was seen a few times. A read error may account for a junction end that differs from germline. V and J are TRBV29-1 and TRBJ1-2, with TRBD1 matching 7 bases. CDR3 length: 14 residues. From germline, CDR1 is SQVTM and CDR2 ANQGSEA. The CDR3 loop is CSVEDGDSNYVYTF. The CDR3 coding sequence is TGCAGCGTTGAAGATGGGGACAGTAACTATGTCTACACCTTC.

The chain employs TRBV7-2 and TRBJ2-1, with 8 positions matching TRBD2. V was clipped by 5 bases and J by 5 bases; unmatched bases: 8. The CDR3 has 15 residues. Germline V gene lookup returns CDR1 SGHTA and CDR2 FQGNSA. The CDR3, as DNA: TGTGCCAGCAGCCCCCAGAGCGGGAGTCACAATGAGCAGTTCTTC. Protein product: CASSPQSGSHNEQFF.

The J gene is TRBJ2-3, the V gene TRBV5-5, with a possible D match to TRBD1 (5 bases). Trimming removed 0 bases at V and 5 bases at J, with 16 bases between. The CDR3 loop spans 16 amino acids. Germline V gene lookup returns CDR1 SGHKS and CDR2 YYEKEE (reference sequence). CDR3 loop: CASSLGTPNKGDTQYF. The DNA of the CDR3 is TGTGCCAGCAGCTTGGGGACACCCAATAAAGGAGATACGCAGTATTTT.

This chain joins TRBV5-1 and TRBJ2-4, with TRBD2 matching 12 bases. The DNA matches TRBJ2-7 better at its end, which makes the J call doubtful. The CDR3 contains 15 residues. CDR1 is SGHRS and CDR2 is YFSETQ in the germline V gene. CDR3 amino acids: CASSFGLAGIYEQYF. CDR3 nucleotides: TGCGCCAGCAGCTTCGGACTAGCGGGAATCTACGAGCAGTACTTC.

The genes are TRBV7-3 and TRBJ2-1; TRBD2 matches at 9 bases. Germline V gene sequence: CDR1 SGHTA, CDR2 FQGTGA. V lost 5 bases to trimming and J lost 5 bases; unmatched junction nucleotides: 7. This CDR3 is built from 15 residues. CDR3 bases: TGTGCCAGCAGCCCGTATGTAGCGGGAGACAATGAGCAGTTCTTC. This gives the protein CASSPYVAGDNEQFF.

There are a few counts of this clonotype. The V call is TRBV4-1, the J call TRBJ1-1; TRBD1 might be the D (5 bases). V lost 0 bases and J 3 bases, leaving 11 bases between the germline ends. Germline V gene lookup returns CDR1 MGHRA and CDR2 YSYEKL. The CDR3 sequence is 15 residues long. Written as DNA, the CDR3 is TGCGCCAGCAGCCAAGATCAGGGAGAGCACACTGAAGCTTTCTTT. This codes for CASSQDQGEHTEAFF.

In this sample, this clonotype turned up a few times. The chain links TRBV6-6 to TRBJ1-2; TRBD1 matches at 8 bases. The trim removed 0 bases at V and 6 bases at J, leaving 9 bases unmatched. Germline V gene sequence: CDR1 MNHNY, CDR2 SVGAGI (reference sequence). CDR3 size: 16 residues. The CDR3 here is CASSYSEGQARDGYTF. The CDR3 DNA reads as TGTGCCAGCAGTTACTCAGAGGGACAGGCCAGAGATGGCTACACCTTC.

In this sample, this clonotype turned up a few times. The V gene is TRBV9, the J gene TRBJ1-4; TRBD1 is a possible D gene (5 bases). The CDR3 is made up of 14 amino acids. The germline V gene encodes CDR1 SGDLS and CDR2 YYNGEE. V gave up 3 bases and J gave up 5 bases, with 11 bases separating them. Written as DNA, the CDR3 is TGTGCCAGCAGCGAAGGGCCAGGGAATGAAAAACTGTTTTTT. Translated, it gives CASSEGPGNEKLFF.

J is TRBJ2-1 and V is TRBV20-1; 10 bases are shared with TRBD2. This CDR3 contains 14 residues. Trimming at V came to 3 bases and at J to 8 bases, leaving 7 bases not matched to a gene. In germline, CDR1 is DFQATT, CDR2 SNEGSKA (reference sequence). CDR3 loop: CSASSLAGVYEQFF. CDR3 DNA sequence: TGCAGTGCTAGTTCGCTAGCGGGAGTATATGAGCAGTTCTTC.

The V call is TRBV7-8, the J call TRBJ2-6; TRBD1 matches at 7 bases. Looked up from germline, CDR1 is SGHVS and CDR2 is FQNEAQ. CDR3 length: 18 amino acids. Unmatched junction bases numbered 10, after V lost 5 bases and J lost 0 bases. The CDR3 loop reads CASSTPQGSFSGANVLTF. The DNA for the CDR3 is TGTGCCAGCAGCACCCCACAGGGGTCCTTCTCTGGGGCCAACGTCCTGACTTTC.

This clonotype was observed a handful of times. The chain combines TRBV9 with TRBJ2-3; TRBD2 agrees at 7 bases. V lost 4 bases, J lost 3 bases, and 8 bases stayed unmatched. Germline CDR1 SGDLS, CDR2 YYNGEE. The CDR3 extends over 15 amino acids. The CDR3 spells CASSLLARGTDTQYF. CDR3 DNA sequence: TGTGCCAGCAGCCTTCTAGCGCGGGGGACAGATACGCAGTATTTT.